The TCR beta chain under discussion was sequenced for a study of shared clonotypes between healthy human individuals. Findings of the study overall: Relative to clonotypes present in all four donors, those not shared had lower generation probabilities.

V lost 3 bases to trimming and J lost 8 bases, with 22 bases between them. Germline V CDR1 and CDR2: SQVTM, ANQGSEA. CDR3 length: 15 amino acids. Donors comprised healthy HIV-negative adults lacking recent acute infections or vaccinations. Produced via immunoSEQ multiplex PCR; TCRdb's table is partial and in-frame only. The data show 2.3 million or so clones, approximately 95% seen once. About this clone itself: Its antigen is not identified.

This receptor was obtained from a man aged 18 to 35 in good health. Some clones in this sample may be carry-over from other donors' samples. The chain recombines TRBV29-1 with TRBJ1-1; D not resolved. Sequencing used naive CD4+ T cells from PBMCs. As for subset: CD45RA+ positively selected. The CDR3 bases are TGCAGCGTTGAGGGAGGGATCAGAGGGCAAAGAGAAGCTTTCTTT. It is translated as CSVEGGIRGQREAFF.